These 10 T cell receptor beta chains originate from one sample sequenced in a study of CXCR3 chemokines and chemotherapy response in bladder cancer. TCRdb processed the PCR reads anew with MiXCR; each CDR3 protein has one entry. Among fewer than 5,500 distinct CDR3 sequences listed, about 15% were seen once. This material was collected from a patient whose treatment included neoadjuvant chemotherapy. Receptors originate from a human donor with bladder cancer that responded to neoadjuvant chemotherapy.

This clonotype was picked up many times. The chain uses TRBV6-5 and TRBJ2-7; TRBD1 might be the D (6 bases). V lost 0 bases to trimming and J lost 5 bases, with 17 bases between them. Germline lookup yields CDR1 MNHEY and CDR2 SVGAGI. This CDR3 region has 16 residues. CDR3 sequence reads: CASSYSPAPTGNEQYF. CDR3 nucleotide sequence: TGTGCCAGCAGTTACTCCCCCGCCCCCACAGGGAACGAGCAGTACTTC.

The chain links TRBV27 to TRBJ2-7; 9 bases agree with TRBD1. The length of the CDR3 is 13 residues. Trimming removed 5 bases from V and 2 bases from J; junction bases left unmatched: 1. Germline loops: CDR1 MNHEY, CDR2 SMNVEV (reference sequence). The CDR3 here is CASSRQGAYEQYF. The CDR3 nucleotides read TGTGCCAGCAGTCGACAGGGGGCCTACGAGCAGTACTTC.

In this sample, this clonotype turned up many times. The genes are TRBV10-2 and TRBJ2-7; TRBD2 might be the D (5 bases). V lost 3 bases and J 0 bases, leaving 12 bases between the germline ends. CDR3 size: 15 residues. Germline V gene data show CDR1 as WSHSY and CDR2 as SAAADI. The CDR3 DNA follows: TGCGCCAGCAGTGATAGTGGGGAGAGCTCCTACGAGCAGTACTTC. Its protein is CASSDSGESSYEQYF.

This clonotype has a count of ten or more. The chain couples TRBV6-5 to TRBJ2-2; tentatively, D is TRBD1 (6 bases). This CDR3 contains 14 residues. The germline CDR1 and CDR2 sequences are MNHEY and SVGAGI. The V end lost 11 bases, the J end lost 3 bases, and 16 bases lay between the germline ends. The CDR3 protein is CAARVGADTGELFF. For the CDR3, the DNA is TGTGCCGCCCGGGTGGGGGCGGACACCGGGGAGCTGTTTTTT.

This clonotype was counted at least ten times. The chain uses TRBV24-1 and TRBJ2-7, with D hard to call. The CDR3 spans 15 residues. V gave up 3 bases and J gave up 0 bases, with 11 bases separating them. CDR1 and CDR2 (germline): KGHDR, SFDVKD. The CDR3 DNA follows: TGTGCCACCAGTGATACGGACGGTAGCTCCTACGAGCAGTACTTC. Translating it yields CATSDTDGSSYEQYF.

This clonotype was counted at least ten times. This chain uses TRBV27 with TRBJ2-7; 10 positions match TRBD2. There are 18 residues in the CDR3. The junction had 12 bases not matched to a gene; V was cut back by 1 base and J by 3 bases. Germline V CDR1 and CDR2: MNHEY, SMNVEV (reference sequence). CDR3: CASSLFLAGDPGRYEQYF. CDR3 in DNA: TGTGCCAGCAGTTTATTCCTAGCGGGAGACCCGGGGCGCTACGAGCAGTACTTC.

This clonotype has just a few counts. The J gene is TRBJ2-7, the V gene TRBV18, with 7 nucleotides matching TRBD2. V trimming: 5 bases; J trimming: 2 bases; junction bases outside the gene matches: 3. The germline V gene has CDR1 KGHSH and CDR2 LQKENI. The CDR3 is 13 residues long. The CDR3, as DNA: TGTGCCAGCTCAAAAACTAGCGCCTACGAGCAGTACTTC. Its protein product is CASSKTSAYEQYF.

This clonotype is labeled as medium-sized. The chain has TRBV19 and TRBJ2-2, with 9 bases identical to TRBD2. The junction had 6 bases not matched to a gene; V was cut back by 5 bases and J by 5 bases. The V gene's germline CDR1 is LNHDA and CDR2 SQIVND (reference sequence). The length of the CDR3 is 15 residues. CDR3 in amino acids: CASSLLAGRTGELFF. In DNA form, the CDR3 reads TGTGCCAGTAGTCTCCTAGCGGGACGGACCGGGGAGCTGTTTTTT.

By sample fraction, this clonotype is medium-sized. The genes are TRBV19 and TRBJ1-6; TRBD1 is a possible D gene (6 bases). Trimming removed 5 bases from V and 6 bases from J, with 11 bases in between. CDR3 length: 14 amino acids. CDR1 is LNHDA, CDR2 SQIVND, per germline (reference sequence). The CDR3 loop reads CASSVRDTNSPLHF. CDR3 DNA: TGTGCCAGTAGTGTCCGGGACACTAATTCACCCCTCCACTTT.

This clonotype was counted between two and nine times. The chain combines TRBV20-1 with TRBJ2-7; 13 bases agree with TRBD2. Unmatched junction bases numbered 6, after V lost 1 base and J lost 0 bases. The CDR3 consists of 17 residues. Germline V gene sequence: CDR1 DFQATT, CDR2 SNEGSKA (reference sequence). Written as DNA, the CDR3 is TGCAGTGCTAGAGGACTAGCGGGAGGACCTTACTCCTACGAGCAGTACTTC. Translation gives CSARGLAGGPYSYEQYF.